This T cell receptor beta chain emerged from a study of blood T cell repertoires in COVID-19. About the study: PBMCs, B-cell-depleted T cells, or T cells provided the cDNA or gDNA that made up the material.

CDR3 length: 13 amino acids. CDR1 and CDR2 (germline): SEHNR, FQNEAQ (reference sequence). After removal of 5 bases from V and 8 bases from J, the junction contained 5 bases not matched to a gene. In the authors' methods: Amplified reference gene primers provided the basis for estimating nucleated cell counts. TCRdb's copy holds only in-frame clones and misses some; the assay was immunoSEQ multiplex PCR. D and trimming come from the DNA, and the V and J calls and clone size come from that table. This table has approximately 140,000 clones, almost 90% appearing once. This clone was seen more than once but under ten times.

Sequencing used peripheral blood. This clonotype was sampled from an older woman with acute or convalescent COVID-19. The rearrangement uses TRBV7-9 and TRBJ1-4; TRBD1 matches at 7 bases. CDR3 DNA sequence: TGTGCCAGCAGCCGAGGACAGGACGAAAAACTGTTTTTT. Amino acids: CASSRGQDEKLFF.